This T cell receptor beta chain comes out of a study of siplizumab effects on memory and regulatory T cells. The V segment lost 2 bases and the J segment 8 bases; nucleotides outside the gene matches: 15. The CDR3 is 18 residues long. Germline CDR1 reads MNHEY; CDR2 reads SMNVEV (reference sequence). Only in-frame clones appear in the TCRdb table, and some are missing; sequencing was by immunoSEQ multiplex PCR. The table records over 65,000 clones, 90% to 95% of them present only once. Turning to this clone: Its antigen is unknown.

Notes on the study in general: Siplizumab gave mappable alloreactive CD4+ clones an average Treg-derived fraction of approximately 69%, against roughly 30% in controls. Memory cells seemed less diverse than naive T cells, which seemed major alloresponse contributors.

This chain connects TRBV27 to TRBJ2-3, with TRBD2 matching over 11 bases. Source material: CD8+ T cells sorted from blood. The TCR comes from a human donor in good health. The CDR3 spells CASSLHLGLAGGESTQYF. The CDR3 DNA sequence: TGTGCCAGCAGTTTACATTTAGGGCTAGCGGGGGGCGAGAGTACGCAGTATTTT.